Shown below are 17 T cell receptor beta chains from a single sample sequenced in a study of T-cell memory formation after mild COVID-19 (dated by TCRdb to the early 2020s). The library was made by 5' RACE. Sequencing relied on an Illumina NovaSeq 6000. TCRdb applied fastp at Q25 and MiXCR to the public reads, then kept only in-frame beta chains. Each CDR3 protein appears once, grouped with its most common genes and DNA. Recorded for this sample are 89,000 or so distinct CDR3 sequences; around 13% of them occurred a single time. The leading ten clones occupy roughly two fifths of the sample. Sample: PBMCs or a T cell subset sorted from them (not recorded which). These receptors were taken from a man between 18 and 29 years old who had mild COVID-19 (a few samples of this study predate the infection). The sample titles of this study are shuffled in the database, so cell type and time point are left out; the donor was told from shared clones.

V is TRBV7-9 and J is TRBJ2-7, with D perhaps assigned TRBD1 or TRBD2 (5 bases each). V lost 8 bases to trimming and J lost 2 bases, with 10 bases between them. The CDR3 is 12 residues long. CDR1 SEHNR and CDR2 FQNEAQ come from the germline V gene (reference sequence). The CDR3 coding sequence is TGTGCCAGCGGGACGGAAGCCTACGAGCAGTACGTC. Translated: CASGTEAYEQYV.

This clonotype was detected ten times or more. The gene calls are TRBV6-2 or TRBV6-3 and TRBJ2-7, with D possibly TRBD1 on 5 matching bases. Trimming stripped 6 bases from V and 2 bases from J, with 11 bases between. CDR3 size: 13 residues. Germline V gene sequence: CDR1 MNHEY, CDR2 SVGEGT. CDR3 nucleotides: TGTGCCAGCAGCCTTTACAGGACCTACGAGCAGTACGTC. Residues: CASSLYRTYEQYV.

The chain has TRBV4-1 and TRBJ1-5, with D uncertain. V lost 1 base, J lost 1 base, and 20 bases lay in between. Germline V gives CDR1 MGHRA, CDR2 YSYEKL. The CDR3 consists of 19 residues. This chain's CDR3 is CASSQGTGKVAGSNQPQHF. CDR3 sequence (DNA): TGCGCCAGCAGCCAAGGGACGGGTAAGGTGGCGGGCAGCAATCAGCCCCAGCATTTT.

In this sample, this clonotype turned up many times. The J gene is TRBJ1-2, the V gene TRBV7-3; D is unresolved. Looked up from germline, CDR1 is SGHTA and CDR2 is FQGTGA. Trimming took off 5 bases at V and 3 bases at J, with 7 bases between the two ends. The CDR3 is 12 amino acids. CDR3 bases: TGTGCCAGCAGCCACCCAGACTATGGCTACACCTTC. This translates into CASSHPDYGYTF.

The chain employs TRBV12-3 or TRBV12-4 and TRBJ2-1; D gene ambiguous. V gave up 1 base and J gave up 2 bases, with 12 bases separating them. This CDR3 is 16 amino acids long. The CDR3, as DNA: TGTGCCAGCAGTTTAGGGACCTATACGGCCTACAATGAGCAGTTCTTC. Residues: CASSLGTYTAYNEQFF.

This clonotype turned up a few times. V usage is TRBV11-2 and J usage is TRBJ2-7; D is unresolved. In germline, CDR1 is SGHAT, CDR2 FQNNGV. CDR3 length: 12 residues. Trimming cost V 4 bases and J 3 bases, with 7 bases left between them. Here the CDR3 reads CASSYTGYEQYF. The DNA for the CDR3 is TGTGCCAGCAGCTACACGGGCTACGAGCAGTACTTC.

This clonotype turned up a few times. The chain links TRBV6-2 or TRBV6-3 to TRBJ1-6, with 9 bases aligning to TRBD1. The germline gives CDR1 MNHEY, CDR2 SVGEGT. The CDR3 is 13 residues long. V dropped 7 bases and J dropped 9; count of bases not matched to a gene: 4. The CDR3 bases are TGTGCCAGCATACAGGGGGCTGCTTCACCCCTCCACTTT. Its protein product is CASIQGAASPLHF.

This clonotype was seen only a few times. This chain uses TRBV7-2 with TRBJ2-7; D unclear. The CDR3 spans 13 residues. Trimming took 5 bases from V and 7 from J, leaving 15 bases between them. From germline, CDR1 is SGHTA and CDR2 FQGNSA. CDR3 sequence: CASSPGPTLEQYF. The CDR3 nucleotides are TGTGCCAGCAGCCCGGGTCCTACCTTGGAGCAGTACTTC.

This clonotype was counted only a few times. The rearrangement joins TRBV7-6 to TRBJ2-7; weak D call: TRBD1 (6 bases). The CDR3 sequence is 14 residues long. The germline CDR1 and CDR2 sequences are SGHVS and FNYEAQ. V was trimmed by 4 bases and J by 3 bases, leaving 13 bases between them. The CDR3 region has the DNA TGTGCCAGCAGCTCCCCCGGACAGAGCTACGAGCAGTACTTC. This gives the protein CASSSPGQSYEQYF.

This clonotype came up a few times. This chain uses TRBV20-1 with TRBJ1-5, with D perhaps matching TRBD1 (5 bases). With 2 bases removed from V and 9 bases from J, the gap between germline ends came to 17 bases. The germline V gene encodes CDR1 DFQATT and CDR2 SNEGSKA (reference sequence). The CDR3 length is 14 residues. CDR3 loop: CSARKRGTGAPQHF. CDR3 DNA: TGCAGTGCTAGAAAGCGGGGCACGGGAGCGCCCCAGCATTTT.

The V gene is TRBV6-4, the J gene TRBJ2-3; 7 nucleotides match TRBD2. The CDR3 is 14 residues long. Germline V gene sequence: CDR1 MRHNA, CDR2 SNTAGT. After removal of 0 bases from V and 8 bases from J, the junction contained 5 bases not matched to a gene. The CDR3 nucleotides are TGTGCCAGCAGTGACTCGAGGGGAGGGGTTACGCAGTATTTT. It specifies CASSDSRGGVTQYF.

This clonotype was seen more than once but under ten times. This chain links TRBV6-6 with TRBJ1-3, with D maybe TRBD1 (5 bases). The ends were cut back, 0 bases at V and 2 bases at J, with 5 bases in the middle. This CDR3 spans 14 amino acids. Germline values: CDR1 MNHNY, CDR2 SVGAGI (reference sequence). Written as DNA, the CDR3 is TGTGCCAGCAGTTACTCCAGGGCTGGAAACACCATATATTTT. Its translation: CASSYSRAGNTIYF.

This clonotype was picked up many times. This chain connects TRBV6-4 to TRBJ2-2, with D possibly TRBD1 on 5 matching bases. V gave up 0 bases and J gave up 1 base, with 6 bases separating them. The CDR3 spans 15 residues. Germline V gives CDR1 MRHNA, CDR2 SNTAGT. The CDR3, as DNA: TGTGCCAGCAGTGACTCAGGGGAGAACACCGGGGAGCTGTTTTTT. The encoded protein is CASSDSGENTGELFF.

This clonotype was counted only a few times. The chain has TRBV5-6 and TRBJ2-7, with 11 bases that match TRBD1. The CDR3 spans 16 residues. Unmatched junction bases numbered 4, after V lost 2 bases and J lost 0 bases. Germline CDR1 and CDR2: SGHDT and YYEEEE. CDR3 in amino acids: CASSFLGTGGSYEQYF. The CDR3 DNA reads TGTGCCAGCAGCTTCCTAGGGACAGGGGGCTCCTACGAGCAGTACTTC.

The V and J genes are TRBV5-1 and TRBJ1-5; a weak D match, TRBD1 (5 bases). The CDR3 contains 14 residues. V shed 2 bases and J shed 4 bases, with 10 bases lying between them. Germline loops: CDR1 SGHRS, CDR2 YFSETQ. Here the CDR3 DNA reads TGCGCCAGCAGCTTTCTGGGACTTAATCAGCCCCAGCATTTT. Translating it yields CASSFLGLNQPQHF.

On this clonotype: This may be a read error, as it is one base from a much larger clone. Here the CDR3 reads CASRPRQSQEKLFF. CDR3 sequence (DNA): TGTGCCAGCAGGCCTAGACAGAGCCAAGAAAAACTGTTTTTT. V usage is TRBV7-9 and J usage is TRBJ1-4, with TRBD1 as a possible D gene (5 bases). In germline, CDR1 is SEHNR, CDR2 FQNEAQ (reference sequence). Trimming took off 6 bases at V and 8 bases at J, with 16 bases between the two ends. The CDR3 runs to 14 residues.

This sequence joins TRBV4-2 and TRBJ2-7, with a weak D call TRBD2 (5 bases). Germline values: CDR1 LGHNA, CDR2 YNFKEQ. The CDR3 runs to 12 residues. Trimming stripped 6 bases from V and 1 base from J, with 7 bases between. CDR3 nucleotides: TGTGCCAGCAGTGGGGAGTCCTACGAGCAGTACTTC. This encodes CASSGESYEQYF.